These 32 T cell receptor beta chains were all obtained from the same sample, sequenced in a study of blood T cells in healthy people across ages. Primed by a sample-barcoded 5' primer and a J-beta primer mix, a second PCR proceeded for 7 to 11 cycles. TCRdb itself ran the 5' RACE reads through MiXCR, one entry per CDR3 protein. The sample comprises 650,000 to 800,000 distinct CDR3 sequences, 44% of which are singletons, and roughly 18% rests with the top ten. The sample comprised blood. The receptor set was obtained from a man in his 60s in good health.

This clonotype occurred many times. This sequence joins TRBV20-1 and TRBJ2-1; TRBD2 matches at 9 bases. The CDR3 loop spans 11 amino acids. Germline values: CDR1 DFQATT, CDR2 SNEGSKA (reference sequence). CDR3 amino acids: CSGLARNEQFF. Here the CDR3 DNA reads TGCAGCGGACTAGCGAGAAATGAGCAGTTCTTC.

This clonotype was seen more than once but under ten times. V gene TRBV13 combines with J gene TRBJ1-2; possible D gene TRBD1, 5 bases. CDR1 PRHDT and CDR2 FYEKMQ come from the germline V gene (reference sequence). Trimming pared 5 bases from V and 6 bases from J, leaving 10 bases between. This CDR3 region has 12 residues. The CDR3 region is CASSLVGDGYTF. The CDR3 bases are TGTGCCAGCAGCCTAGTAGGGGATGGCTACACCTTC.

The chain employs TRBV3-1 and TRBJ2-7; 9 bases line up with TRBD2. The CDR3 sequence is 15 residues long. With V trimmed by 4 bases and J by 1 base, 5 bases remained unmatched. Germline V gives CDR1 LGHDT, CDR2 YNNKEL (reference sequence). The CDR3 DNA is TGTGCCAGCAGCCCTCGACTAGCGGTATCCTACGAGCAGTACTTC. It specifies CASSPRLAVSYEQYF.

This rearrangement joins TRBV7-2 to TRBJ2-1, with TRBD1 identical over 7 bases. This CDR3 is built from 14 residues. J gave up 7 bases and V 7 bases, and 10 bases lay outside the gene matches. Germline V CDR1 and CDR2: SGHTA, FQGNSA. The DNA for the CDR3 is TGTGCCAGCAACGCCAACAGGGGTGCAAATGAGCAGTTCTTC. Protein sequence: CASNANRGANEQFF.

The chain has TRBV12-5 and TRBJ2-5, with 11 nucleotides matching TRBD2. The CDR3 contains 15 residues. V gave up 5 bases and J gave up 1 base; unmatched junction bases: 3. CDR1 and CDR2 from the germline V gene are LGHNT and FRNRAP. The CDR3 sequence: CASGHTSGGQETQYF. For the CDR3, the DNA is TGTGCTAGTGGTCACACTAGCGGGGGCCAAGAGACCCAGTACTTC.

V usage is TRBV6-9 and J usage is TRBJ1-5, with a tentative D call TRBD1 (6 bases). Germline V gene lookup returns CDR1 MNHGY and CDR2 SVAAGI. The CDR3 covers 17 residues. V shed 1 base and J shed 0 bases, with 13 bases lying between them. The CDR3 DNA sequence: TGTGCCAGCAGTTATTGCGGGGGGGACACTAGCAATCAGCCCCAGCATTTT. Encoded protein: CASSYCGGDTSNQPQHF.

This clonotype was detected many times. The V gene is TRBV7-2, the J gene TRBJ2-1, with 9 bases aligning to TRBD1. The CDR3 length is 11 residues. Per germline, CDR1 SGHTA and CDR2 FQGNSA. The ends lost 3 bases at V and 15 bases at J; junction bases unmatched: 3. The chain's CDR3 is CASSFGTGLFF. DNA of the CDR3: TGTGCCAGCAGCTTCGGGACAGGGCTGTTCTTC.

This chain connects TRBV4-1 to TRBJ2-3; weak D call: TRBD2 (5 bases). The CDR3 loop spans 15 amino acids. Trimming left V 1 base short and J 2 bases short, with 10 bases between. Germline V gives CDR1 MGHRA, CDR2 YSYEKL. Here the CDR3 reads CASSQVDSNTDTQYF. DNA of the CDR3: TGCGCCAGCAGCCAAGTGGACTCCAACACAGATACGCAGTATTTT.

This clonotype was recorded only once. The rearrangement links TRBV7-2 to TRBJ2-7; no definite D call. Per the germline V gene, CDR1 is SGHTA and CDR2 is FQGNSA. The CDR3 is 15 residues long. The V and J ends lost 7 bases and 7 bases respectively, with 23 bases between them. CDR3 DNA sequence: TGTGCCAGCACCTTTAAGGGTGGCAGTAGTGTAGAGCAGTACTTC. The encoded protein is CASTFKGGSSVEQYF.

This chain uses TRBV27 with TRBJ2-1; D unclear. Germline assignment: CDR1 MNHEY and CDR2 SMNVEV (reference sequence). This CDR3 is built from 12 residues. Deletions cut 9 bases from V and 0 bases from J, with 6 bases between. The DNA of the CDR3 is TGTGCCAGTTGGAGCTCCTACAATGAGCAGTTCTTC. Translation gives CASWSSYNEQFF.

The chain carries TRBV3-1 and TRBJ2-7; maybe TRBD1 (6 bases). Germline CDR1 and CDR2: LGHDT and YNNKEL (reference sequence). The CDR3 contains 17 residues. Trimming took 0 bases from V and 0 from J, leaving 15 bases between them. The chain's CDR3 is CASSQDLRTELSYEQYF. The CDR3 DNA follows: TGTGCCAGCAGCCAAGATCTGCGGACAGAACTCTCCTACGAGCAGTACTTC.

This clonotype has only a few counts. The chain links TRBV7-9 to TRBJ2-5; 9 bases match TRBD2. Germline CDR1 reads SEHNR; CDR2 reads FQNEAQ (reference sequence). The CDR3 runs to 15 residues. The ends lost 5 bases at V and 3 bases at J; junction bases unmatched: 7. The CDR3 coding sequence is TGTGCCAGCAGCAAGTCATTAGCGGGAGAAGAGACCCAGTACTTC. Protein product: CASSKSLAGEETQYF.

The chain employs TRBV7-3 and TRBJ2-1; D tentatively reads TRBD1 or TRBD2 (6 bases each). The germline V and J ends were trimmed by 5 bases and 6 bases, with 11 bases remaining between them. Looked up from germline, CDR1 is SGHTA and CDR2 is FQGTGA. The CDR3 sequence is 13 residues long. The CDR3 DNA follows: TGTGCCAGCAGCCATAAGGGGGGCAATGAGCAGTTCTTC. Translation: CASSHKGGNEQFF.

The chain joins TRBV14 to TRBJ2-3; D unresolved. Trimming took off 2 bases at V and 10 bases at J, with 16 bases between the two ends. The CDR3 contains 14 residues. Germline V gives CDR1 SGHDN, CDR2 FVKESK. DNA of the CDR3: TGTGCCAGCAGCCAAAGCCCGGCGCCGGCCGCGCAGTATTTT. Protein product: CASSQSPAPAAQYF.

This clonotype was counted a few times. The chain employs TRBV29-1 and TRBJ2-1; D is perhaps TRBD1 (6 bases). There are 15 residues in the CDR3. Germline-derived CDR1 and CDR2 are SQVTM and ANQGSEA. Trimming removed 6 bases from V and 0 bases from J, with 15 bases in between. The CDR3 spells CSVENTGSSYNEQFF. The CDR3 bases are TGCAGCGTGGAGAATACAGGGAGCTCCTACAATGAGCAGTTCTTC.

This clonotype was detected many times. A read error may be the cause here, since a much bigger clone is one base away. This chain uses TRBV7-2 with TRBJ2-1, with 9 positions matching TRBD2. The ends lost 3 bases at V and 6 bases at J; junction bases unmatched: 6. Germline lookup yields CDR1 SGHTA and CDR2 FQGNSA. The CDR3 sequence is 15 residues long. CDR3 DNA: TGTGCCAGCAGCTTTGGGGCTAGCGGGGCCAATGAGCAGTTCTTC. Amino acids: CASSFGASGANEQFF.

The chain combines TRBV10-3 with TRBJ1-6; D unresolved. CDR3 length: 14 amino acids. Germline assignment: CDR1 ENHRY and CDR2 SYGVKD. Deletions cut 4 bases from V and 5 bases from J, with 9 bases between. CDR3 bases: TGTGCCATCAGTGGAGACACCAATAATTCACCCCTCCACTTT. Translated: CAISGDTNNSPLHF.

Notes on this clonotype: A much larger clonotype is one base distant, so this may be a read error. This chain connects TRBV7-2 to TRBJ2-5, with 11 bases aligning to TRBD2. CDR1 is SGHTA and CDR2 is FQGNSA in the germline V gene. The CDR3 sequence is 15 residues long. The CDR3 spells CASGFSGGETETQYF. The CDR3 DNA sequence: TGTGCCAGCGGCTTTAGCGGGGGGGAGACGGAGACCCAGTACTTC.

This clonotype was observed a single time. The chain combines TRBV4-3 with TRBJ1-4, with D possibly being TRBD1 (6 bases). Deletions cut 0 bases from V and 8 bases from J, with 16 bases between. The V gene's germline CDR1 is LGHNA and CDR2 YSLEER. CDR3 length: 16 amino acids. The CDR3 loop reads CASSQDSTGRYEKLFF. The CDR3 coding sequence is TGCGCCAGCAGCCAAGACTCTACAGGGAGATACGAAAAACTGTTTTTT.

This chain joins TRBV6-2 or TRBV6-3 and TRBJ2-5, with D possibly matching TRBD2 (5 bases). The germline V and J ends were trimmed by 6 bases and 11 bases, with 16 bases remaining between them. The CDR3 is 12 amino acids. In germline, CDR1 is MNHEY, CDR2 SVGEGT. CDR3: CASREGVNEQYF. The CDR3 nucleotides read TGTGCCAGCAGAGAGGGCGTCAATGAGCAGTACTTC.

V and J are TRBV20-1 and TRBJ1-2; no definite D call. Germline CDR1 is DFQATT and CDR2 is SNEGSKA (reference sequence). Trimming pared 5 bases from V and 7 bases from J, leaving 14 bases between. This CDR3 region has 12 residues. The CDR3 DNA reads as TGCAGTGCTTCCCCGGGAAGCAGTGGCTACACCTTC. Its protein is CSASPGSSGYTF.

This clonotype came up a few times. The V call is TRBV7-9, the J call TRBJ1-4, with 9 bases matching TRBD1. V gave up 6 bases and J gave up 5 bases; unmatched junction bases: 10. The CDR3 is made up of 16 amino acids. Germline V gene data show CDR1 as SEHNR and CDR2 as FQNEAQ (reference sequence). CDR3 region: CASSSTGQGRNEKLFF. The CDR3 region has the DNA TGTGCCAGCAGTTCGACTGGACAGGGGAGAAATGAAAAACTGTTTTTT.

The CDR3 here is CASSQGAGGGSGNTIYF. CDR3 DNA sequence: TGTGCCAGCAGCCAAGGAGCCGGGGGGGGTTCTGGAAACACCATATATTTT. This chain joins TRBV3-1 and TRBJ1-3; tentatively, D is TRBD1 (5 bases). The CDR3 is made up of 17 amino acids. Per the germline V gene, CDR1 is LGHDT and CDR2 is YNNKEL (reference sequence). V was clipped by 1 base and J by 1 base, with 14 bases between them.

The chain uses TRBV14 and TRBJ1-6, with D possibly matching TRBD1 (5 bases). The CDR3 has 9 residues. Germline V gene sequence: CDR1 SGHDN, CDR2 FVKESK. Trimming removed 10 bases from V and 12 bases from J, with 7 bases in between. CDR3 protein: CATGGPLHF. The DNA for the CDR3 is TGTGCCACCGGGGGACCCCTCCACTTT.

The chain links TRBV3-1 to TRBJ1-2; the D is unclear. CDR1 LGHDT and CDR2 YNNKEL come from the germline V gene (reference sequence). This CDR3 contains 13 residues. The V end was cut by 0 bases, the J end by 8 bases, with 10 bases between. The DNA of the CDR3 is TGTGCCAGCAGCCAAGAATCTGGCGGGGGCTACACCTTC. Translated, it gives CASSQESGGGYTF.

This chain joins TRBV25-1 and TRBJ1-1, with 8 bases aligning to TRBD1. Germline trimming cut 4 bases from V and 6 bases from J; bases unmatched to any gene: 7. This CDR3 is 14 amino acids long. Germline assignment: CDR1 MGHDK and CDR2 SYGVNS. The CDR3 here is CASSVRTGSAEAFF. As DNA, the CDR3 is TGTGCCAGCAGTGTTAGGACAGGGTCTGCTGAAGCTTTCTTT.

V is TRBV7-2 and J is TRBJ1-1; TRBD1 is a possible D gene (5 bases). The CDR3 loop spans 15 amino acids. Germline V lookup: CDR1 SGHTA, CDR2 FQGNSA. Trimming pared 4 bases from V and 1 base from J, leaving 13 bases between. The CDR3 loop is CASSCSTATNTEAFF. CDR3 coding DNA: TGTGCCAGCAGCTGCTCGACAGCTACGAACACTGAAGCTTTCTTT.

This chain joins TRBV6-5 and TRBJ2-3; D may be TRBD2 (5 bases). Trimming pared 6 bases from V and 6 bases from J, leaving 13 bases between. The germline gives CDR1 MNHEY, CDR2 SVGAGI. The CDR3 is 13 amino acids. CDR3 in DNA: TGTGCCAGCAGGCCCCTGGGAGATGATACGCAGTATTTT. As protein: CASRPLGDDTQYF.

Comments on this clonotype: This may be a read error: a much more frequent sequence differs by one nucleotide. The chain uses TRBV29-1 and TRBJ1-2; no clear D. The CDR3 has 11 residues. V was cut by 1 base and J by 8 bases, with 8 bases left in between. Germline CDR1 SQVTM, CDR2 ANQGSEA. CDR3 DNA sequence: TGCAGCGTTGAAGGAGCGCGGGGCTACACCTTC. It yields the protein CSVEGARGYTF.

This clonotype appeared once. An end of the junction does not agree with germline; a read error may underlie this. V is TRBV12-3 or TRBV12-4 and J is TRBJ2-5; 12 nucleotides match TRBD2. This CDR3 is built from 14 residues. The CDR3 reads CASSLAGGHGEQYF. The DNA for the CDR3 is TGTGCCAGCAGTCTAGCGGGGGGGCATGGTGAGCAGTACTTC.

The rearrangement links TRBV7-2 to TRBJ2-1, with 12 bases matching TRBD2. The CDR3 is 15 amino acids. The junction had 8 bases not matched to a gene; V was cut back by 5 bases and J by 9 bases. Germline CDR1 SGHTA, CDR2 FQGNSA. The CDR3 sequence: CASSPASGRAIEQFF. The CDR3 DNA follows: TGTGCCAGCAGCCCGGCTAGCGGGAGGGCGATTGAGCAGTTCTTC.

The sample holds a few counts of this clonotype. V usage is TRBV7-3 and J usage is TRBJ2-2; TRBD1 or TRBD2 may be the D gene (5 bases each). From germline, CDR1 is SGHTA and CDR2 FQGTGA. The CDR3 extends over 16 amino acids. Trimming pared 5 bases from V and 2 bases from J, leaving 15 bases between. As DNA, the CDR3 is TGTGCCAGCAGCGCTTCCGGGACCCTAAACACCGGGGAGCTGTTTTTT. Encoded protein: CASSASGTLNTGELFF.